This entry describes one T cell receptor beta chain. Its target is unknown. The sample belongs to a study of beta chain features in type 1 diabetes. Study conclusions and caveats: A greater similarity of naive, central memory and Treg TCRB repertoires was seen among patients than among healthy donors.

V dropped 10 bases and J dropped 6 bases, with 15 bases sitting between them. Germline assignment: CDR1 MNHEY and CDR2 SVGAGI. This CDR3 is 12 amino acids long. Expressed TCRB transcripts were sequenced, since all the RNA that had been isolated was reverse transcribed. Clones were read by immunoSEQ multiplex PCR, and TCRdb kept only the in-frame ones, dropping some. The repertoire includes 350,000 to 450,000 clones, about 15% of them detected once, and 0.035% to 0.04% sits in the top ten. A sort by CD45RO/CCR7/CD25/CD127/CD95/CD27 yielded CD4+ naive, central memory, regulatory and stem cell-like memory cells.

The sequence was obtained from a man aged 30 to 45 in good health. The rearrangement links TRBV6-5 to TRBJ1-2; D unresolved. The source material was naive CD4+ T cells from blood. The CDR3 sequence is CATHRHLDGYTF. The CDR3 coding sequence is TGTGCCACACACCGCCACCTGGATGGCTACACCTTC.